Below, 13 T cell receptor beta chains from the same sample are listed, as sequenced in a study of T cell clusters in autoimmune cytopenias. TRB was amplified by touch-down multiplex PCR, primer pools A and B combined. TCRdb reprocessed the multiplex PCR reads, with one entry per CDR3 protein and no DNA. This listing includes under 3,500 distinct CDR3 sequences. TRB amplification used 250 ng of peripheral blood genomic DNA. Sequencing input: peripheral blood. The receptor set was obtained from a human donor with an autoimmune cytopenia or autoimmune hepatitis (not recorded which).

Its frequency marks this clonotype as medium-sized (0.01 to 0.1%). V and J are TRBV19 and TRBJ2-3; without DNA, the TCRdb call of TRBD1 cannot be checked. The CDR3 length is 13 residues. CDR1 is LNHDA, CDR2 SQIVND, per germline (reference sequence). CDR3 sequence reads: CASSISPGDTQYF.

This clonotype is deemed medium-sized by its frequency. The CDR3 reads CSARTSGTNTGELFF. The V and J genes are TRBV20-1 and TRBJ2-2; the TRBD2 assignment by TCRdb is unverifiable without DNA. CDR3 length equals 15 residues. From germline, CDR1 is DFQATT and CDR2 SNEGSKA (reference sequence).

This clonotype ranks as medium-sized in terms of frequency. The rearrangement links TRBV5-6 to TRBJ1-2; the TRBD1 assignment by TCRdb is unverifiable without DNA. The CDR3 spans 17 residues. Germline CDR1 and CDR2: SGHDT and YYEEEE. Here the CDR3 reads CASSLATGGARAYGYTF.

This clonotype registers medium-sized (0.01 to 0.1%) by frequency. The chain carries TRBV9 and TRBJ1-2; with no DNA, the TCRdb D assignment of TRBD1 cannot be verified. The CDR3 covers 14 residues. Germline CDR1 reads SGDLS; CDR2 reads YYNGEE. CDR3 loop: CASSVGDSLYGYTF. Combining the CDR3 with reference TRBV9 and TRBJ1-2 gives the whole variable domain DSGVTQTPKHLITATGQRVTLRCSPRSGDLSVYWYQQSLDQGLQFLIQYYNGEERAKGNILERFSAQQFPDLHSELNLSSLELGDSALYFCASSVGDSLYGYTFGSGTRLTVV.

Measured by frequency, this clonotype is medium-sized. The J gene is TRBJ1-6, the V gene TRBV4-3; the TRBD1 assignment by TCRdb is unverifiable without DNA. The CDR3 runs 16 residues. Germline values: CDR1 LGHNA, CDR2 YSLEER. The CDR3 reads CASSQGARSTNSPLHF.

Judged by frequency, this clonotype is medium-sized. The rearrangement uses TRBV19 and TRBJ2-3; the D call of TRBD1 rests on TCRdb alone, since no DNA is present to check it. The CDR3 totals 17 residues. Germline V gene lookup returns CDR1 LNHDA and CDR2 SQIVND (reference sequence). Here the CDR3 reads CASWGGGQGGGTDTQYF. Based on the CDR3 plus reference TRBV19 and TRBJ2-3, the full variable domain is DGGITQSPKYLFRKEGQNVTLSCEQNLNHDAMYWYRQDPGQGLRLIYYSQIVNDFQKGDIAEGYSVSREKKESFPLTVTSAQKNPTAFYLCASWGGGQGGGTDTQYFGPGTRLTVL.

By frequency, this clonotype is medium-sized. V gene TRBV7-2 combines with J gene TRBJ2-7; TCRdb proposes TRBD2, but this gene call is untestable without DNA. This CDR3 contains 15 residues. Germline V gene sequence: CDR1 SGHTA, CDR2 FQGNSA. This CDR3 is CASSRGLAGGNEQYF.

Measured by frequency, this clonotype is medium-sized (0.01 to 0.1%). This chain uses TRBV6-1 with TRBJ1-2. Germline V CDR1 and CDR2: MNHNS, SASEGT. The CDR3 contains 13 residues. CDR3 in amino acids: CASSYPIQGPDTF.

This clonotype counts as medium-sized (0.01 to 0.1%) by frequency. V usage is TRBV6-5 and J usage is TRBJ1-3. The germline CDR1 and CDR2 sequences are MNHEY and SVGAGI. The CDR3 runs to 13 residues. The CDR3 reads CASSWGSGNTIYF.

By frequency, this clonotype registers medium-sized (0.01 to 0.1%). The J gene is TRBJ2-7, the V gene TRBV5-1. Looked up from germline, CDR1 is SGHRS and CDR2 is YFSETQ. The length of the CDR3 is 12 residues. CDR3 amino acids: CASSLEGYEQYF.

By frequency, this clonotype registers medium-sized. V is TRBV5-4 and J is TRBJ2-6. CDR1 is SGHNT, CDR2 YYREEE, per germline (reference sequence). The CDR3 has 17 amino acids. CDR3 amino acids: CASSWDRERAGANVLTF.

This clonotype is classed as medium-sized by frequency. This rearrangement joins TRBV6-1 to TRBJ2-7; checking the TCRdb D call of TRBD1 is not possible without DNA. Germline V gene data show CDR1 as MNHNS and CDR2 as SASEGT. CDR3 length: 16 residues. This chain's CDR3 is CASRADHRGSSYEQYF.

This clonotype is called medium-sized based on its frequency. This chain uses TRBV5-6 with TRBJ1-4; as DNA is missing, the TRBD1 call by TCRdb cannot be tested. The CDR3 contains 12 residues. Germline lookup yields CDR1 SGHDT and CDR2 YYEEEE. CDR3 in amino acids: CASNQGLEKLFF. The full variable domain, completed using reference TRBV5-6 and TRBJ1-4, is DAGVTQSPTHLIKTRGQQVTLRCSPKSGHDTVSWYQQALGQGPQFIFQYYEEEERQRGNFPDRFSGHQFPNYSSELNVNALLLGDSALYLCASNQGLEKLFFGSGTQLSVL.